This T cell receptor (beta chain) was recovered during a study of OX40 agonist ivuxolimab in advanced cancers. Study-wide results and caveats: There were also nonresponders showing low normalized T-cell clonal expansion.

TCRdb's table, derived via immunoSEQ multiplex PCR, lists solely in-frame clones and lacks some. The sample lists about 68,000 clones; roughly 80% were seen once. This CDR3 contains 16 residues. Germline V lookup: CDR1 MDHEN, CDR2 SYDVKM. V lost 7 bases and J lost 3; bases outside the gene matches: 12. As regards this clone: Its antigen is undetermined.

This receptor was identified in an adult with an advanced solid tumor such as melanoma, head and neck, liver or kidney cancer. The sample consisted of CD4+ or CD8+ T cells sorted from blood, taken in a trial of the OX40 agonist ivuxolimab. The chain recombines TRBV28 with TRBJ1-2; TRBD1 matches at 9 bases. The CDR3 coding sequence is TGTGCCAGCACGACCGGGACAGGGAGACCCTACTATGGCTACACCTTC. It encodes CASTTGTGRPYYGYTF.